This is a list of T cell receptor beta chains from one sample in a study of technical replicates of blood from a handful of donors. Measured with immunoSEQ multiplex PCR; TCRdb has only the in-frame clones, and not every one. The sample includes tens of thousands of clones, about 95% of them seen just once. Sequenced: PBMCs. The receptor set was obtained from a human donor in good health. Some clones in this sample may be carry-over from other donors' samples. CDR3s include the opening cysteine and the closing phenylalanine or tryptophan. Fields, in order: clone size, J gene, D gene, V gene, CDR3 length, CDR3 DNA, CDR3 protein. D genes are given only for firm matches. Clone size, where shown, is once, few, many, or a class for clones that have expanded.

. | TRBJ1-4 | TRBD1 | TRBV5-4 | 16 | TGTGCCAGCAGCTTGGCATCGACAGGGGGAAACGAAAAACTGTTTTTT | CASSLASTGGNEKLFF
. | TRBJ1-2 | TRBD1 | TRBV6-4 | 13 | TGTGCCAGCAGTGACTCGACAGGGGGCGGCTACACCTTC | CASSDSTGGGYTF
. | TRBJ1-1 | TRBD1 | TRBV5-1 | 14 | TGCGCCAGCAGCCCAGGACAGGGGAATGCTGAAGCTTTCTTT | CASSPGQGNAEAFF
once | TRBJ2-3 | TRBD2 | TRBV6-6 | 16 | TGTGCCAGCAGTGACTCAACTAGCGGGGGAACAGATACGCAGTATTTT | CASSDSTSGGTDTQYF
. | TRBJ1-1 | . | TRBV29-1 | 11 | TGCAGCGACCTCAGGGGTACTGAAGCTTTCTTT | CSDLRGTEAFF
few | TRBJ1-4 | TRBD1 | TRBV6-1 | 13 | TGTGCCAGTAAGGACAGGAACAATGAAAAACTGTTTTTT | CASKDRNNEKLFF
. | TRBJ2-3 | TRBD1 | TRBV5-4 | 13 | TGTGCCAGCAGCGTTACAGGGGATGGAACGCAGTATTTT | CASSVTGDGTQYF
. | TRBJ2-3 | . | TRBV27 | 14 | TGTGCCAGCAGTTCCGCGCTCCCCACAGATACGCAGTATTTT | CASSSALPTDTQYF
. | TRBJ2-1 | . | TRBV1 | 16 | TGCACCAGCACCGGACAGGGGGAAATCGCCAACAATGAGCAGTTCTTC | CTSTGQGEIANNEQFF
. | TRBJ2-5 | TRBD1 | TRBV5-1 | 13 | TGCGCCAGCAGCTCCGACAGGGAAGAGACCCAGTACTTC | CASSSDREETQYF
. | TRBJ1-5 | TRBD1 | TRBV18 | 14 | TGTGCCAGCTCACCGGGACAGGGCAATCAGCCCCAGCATTTT | CASSPGQGNQPQHF
. | TRBJ1-2 | . | TRBV27 | 14 | TGTGCCAGCAGTTTAACCGACAGAAACTATGGCTACACCTTC | CASSLTDRNYGYTF
. | TRBJ2-1 | . | TRBV30 | 13 | TGTGCCTGGAGTCCGACCCCAGCAGGTGAGCAGTTCTTC | CAWSPTPAGEQFF
. | TRBJ1-2 | . | TRBV7-2 | 15 | TGTGCCAGCAGTAAACCCGGGGGAGGCCTCTATGGCTACACCTTC | CASSKPGGGLYGYTF
. | TRBJ1-6 | TRBD1 | TRBV5-4 | 13 | TGTGCCAGCACCGGGACAGGGAATTCACCCCTCCACTTT | CASTGTGNSPLHF
. | TRBJ2-5 | . | TRBV4-3 | 14 | TGCGCCAGCAGCCAAGTCCAGTCTCCAGAGACCCAGTACTTC | CASSQVQSPETQYF
. | TRBJ2-2 | . | TRBV7-8 | 13 | TGTGCCAGCAGCTGGAGGGAAACCGGGGAGCTGTTTTTT | CASSWRETGELFF
. | TRBJ1-1 | . | TRBV5-6 | 17 | TGTGCCAGCAGTTTTGTGTTGTTGGACAACCCAAACACTGAAGCTTTCTTT | CASSFVLLDNPNTEAFF
. | TRBJ2-7 | TRBD2 | TRBV7-2 | 14 | TGTGCCAGCAGCTTAGTGGGGGGGATCGACGAGCAGTACTTC | CASSLVGGIDEQYF
. | TRBJ1-4 | . | TRBV5-1 | 14 | TGCGCCAGCAGCTTGGACGTGGGCGAGGAAAAACTGTTTTTT | CASSLDVGEEKLFF